The 10 T cell receptor beta chains given below trace back to one sample, sequenced in a study of OX40 agonist ivuxolimab in advanced cancers. TCRdb's table, derived via immunoSEQ multiplex PCR, lists solely in-frame clones and lacks some. The data show approximately 92,000 clones, 90% to 96% seen once. The starting material was CD4+ or CD8+ T cells sorted from blood, obtained in a trial of the OX40 agonist ivuxolimab. The receptors were sampled from an adult with an advanced solid tumor such as melanoma, head and neck, liver or kidney cancer.

This chain uses TRBV27 with TRBJ2-7; D tentatively fits TRBD1 or TRBD2 (6 bases each). Looked up from germline, CDR1 is MNHEY and CDR2 is SMNVEV (reference sequence). This CDR3 comprises 16 residues. With 1 base removed from V and 2 bases from J, the gap between germline ends came to 15 bases. In DNA form, the CDR3 reads TGTGCCAGCAGTTTATTCCCTAGTGGGGGGCCCTACGAGCAGTACTTC. Encoded protein: CASSLFPSGGPYEQYF.

V usage is TRBV7-7 and J usage is TRBJ2-5; maybe TRBD2 (6 bases). This CDR3 has 16 amino acids. Germline CDR1 SSHAT, CDR2 FNYEAQ (reference sequence). The V end was cut by 3 bases, the J end by 2 bases, with 16 bases between. CDR3 nucleotide sequence: TGTGCCAGCAGCTTGGACATCGGACTACCTCAAGAGACCCAGTACTTC. This sequence encodes CASSLDIGLPQETQYF.

The chain recombines TRBV27 with TRBJ1-6, with TRBD1 identical over 7 bases. Losses at the gene ends were 2 bases for V and 14 bases for J; bases not matched to a gene: 6. The CDR3 is 13 amino acids. Per germline, CDR1 MNHEY and CDR2 SMNVEV (reference sequence). The CDR3 reads CASSLRGQLALHF. In DNA form, the CDR3 reads TGTGCCAGCAGTTTACGGGGACAGCTAGCCCTCCACTTT.

The CDR3 loop is CASSLLAGGQNEQFF. The DNA of the CDR3 is TGTGCCAGCAGCTTACTAGCGGGGGGGCAAAATGAGCAGTTCTTC. The rearrangement uses TRBV7-3 and TRBJ2-1; 12 bases map to TRBD2. V trimming: 2 bases; J trimming: 7 bases; junction bases outside the gene matches: 3. Germline V gives CDR1 SGHTA, CDR2 FQGTGA. The CDR3 loop spans 15 amino acids.

Points on this clone: Other nucleotide sequences in the sample specify the same CDR3. The gene calls are TRBV5-1 and TRBJ2-7; D is possibly TRBD1 (5 bases). V was shortened by 0 bases and J by 3 bases, with 7 bases between the two germline ends. Germline CDR1 reads SGHRS; CDR2 reads YFSETQ. This CDR3 comprises 13 residues. CDR3 sequence (DNA): TGCGCCAGCAGCTTGGGACAGAGCTACGAGCAGTACTTC. It is translated as CASSLGQSYEQYF.

The chain employs TRBV5-4 and TRBJ2-7; 8 bases fit TRBD1. The trim removed 0 bases at V and 2 bases at J, leaving 4 bases unmatched. Germline V CDR1 and CDR2: SGHNT, YYREEE (reference sequence). CDR3 length: 15 amino acids. The CDR3 DNA reads as TGTGCCAGCAGCTTGGGGAGACAGGGGACCTACGAGCAGTACTTC. Amino acid sequence: CASSLGRQGTYEQYF.

This chain connects TRBV4-1 to TRBJ2-7, with TRBD1 matching 8 bases. The CDR3 is 17 residues long. Germline V gives CDR1 MGHRA, CDR2 YSYEKL. Trimming cost V 0 bases and J 5 bases; bases outside gene matches: 12. The CDR3 nucleotides are TGCGCCAGCAGCCAAGATGGGTCGAGACAGGGGTTCGACGAGCAGTACTTC. This sequence encodes CASSQDGSRQGFDEQYF.

The rearrangement joins TRBV5-6 to TRBJ2-1; 7 bases fit TRBD2. The CDR3 is 16 amino acids. Looked up from germline, CDR1 is SGHDT and CDR2 is YYEEEE. The junction had 7 bases not matched to a gene; V was cut back by 0 bases and J by 4 bases. In DNA form, the CDR3 reads TGTGCCAGCAGCTTGGGTTCGGGAGGCTTTTACAATGAGCAGTTCTTC. Translation: CASSLGSGGFYNEQFF.

The genes are TRBV4-3 and TRBJ2-7, with a tentative D call TRBD2 (6 bases). This CDR3 contains 15 residues. Germline V lookup: CDR1 LGHNA, CDR2 YSLEER. V lost 5 bases and J 4 bases, leaving 18 bases between the germline ends. The CDR3 protein is CASSAVSSGFYEQYF. The CDR3 DNA reads TGCGCCAGCAGCGCGGTGAGTAGCGGATTTTACGAGCAGTACTTC.

The genes are TRBV4-3 and TRBJ1-4, with 7 bases lining up with TRBD1. V gave up 0 bases and J gave up 5 bases; unmatched junction bases: 12. Germline CDR1 LGHNA, CDR2 YSLEER. The CDR3 loop spans 18 amino acids. The CDR3 DNA is TGCGCCAGCAGCCAAGAGACAGGGTTGGATTTTGAGAATGAAAAACTGTTTTTT. This gives the protein CASSQETGLDFENEKLFF.